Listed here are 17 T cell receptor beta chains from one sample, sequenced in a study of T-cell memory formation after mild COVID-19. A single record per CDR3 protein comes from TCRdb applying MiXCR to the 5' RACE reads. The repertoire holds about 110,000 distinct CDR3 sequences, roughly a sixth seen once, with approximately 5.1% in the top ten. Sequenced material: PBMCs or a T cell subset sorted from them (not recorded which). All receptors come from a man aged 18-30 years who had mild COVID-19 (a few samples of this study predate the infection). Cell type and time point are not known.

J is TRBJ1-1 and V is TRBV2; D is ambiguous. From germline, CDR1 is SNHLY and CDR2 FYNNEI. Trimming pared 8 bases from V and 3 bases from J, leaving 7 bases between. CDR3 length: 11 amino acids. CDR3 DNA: TGTGCCAGCTCACCGGACACTGAAGCTTTCTTT. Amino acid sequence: CASSPDTEAFF. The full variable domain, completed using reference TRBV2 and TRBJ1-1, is EPEVTQTPSHQVTQMGQEVILRCVPISNHLYFYWYRQILGQKVEFLVSFYNNEISEKSEIFDDQFSVERPDGSNFTLKIRSTKLEDSAMYFCASSPDTEAFFGQGTRLTVV.

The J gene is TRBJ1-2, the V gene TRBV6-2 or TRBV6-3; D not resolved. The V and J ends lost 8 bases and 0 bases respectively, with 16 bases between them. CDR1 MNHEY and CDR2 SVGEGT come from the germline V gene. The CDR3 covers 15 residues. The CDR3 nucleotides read TGTGCCAGCTGCCGCGGGGAGTTAGCTAACTATGGCTACACCTTC. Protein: CASCRGELANYGYTF.

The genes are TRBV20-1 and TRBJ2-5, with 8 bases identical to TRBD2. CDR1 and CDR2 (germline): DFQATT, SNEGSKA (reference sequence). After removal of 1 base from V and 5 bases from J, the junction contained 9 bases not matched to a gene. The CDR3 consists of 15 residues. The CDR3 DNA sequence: TGCAGTGCTAGAGGCCACGGGGGGGCGAGGGAGACCCAGTACTTC. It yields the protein CSARGHGGARETQYF.

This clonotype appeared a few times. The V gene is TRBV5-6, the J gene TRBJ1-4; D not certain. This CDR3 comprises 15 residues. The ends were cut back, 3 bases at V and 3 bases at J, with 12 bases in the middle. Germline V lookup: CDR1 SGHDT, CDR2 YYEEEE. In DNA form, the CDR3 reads TGTGCCAGCAGCTCCCCGGCGGGATCTAATGAAAAACTGTTTTTT. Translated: CASSSPAGSNEKLFF.

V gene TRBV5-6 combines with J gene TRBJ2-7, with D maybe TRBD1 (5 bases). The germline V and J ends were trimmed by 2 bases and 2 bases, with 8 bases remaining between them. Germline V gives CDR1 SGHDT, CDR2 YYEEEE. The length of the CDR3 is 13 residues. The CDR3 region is CASSFYRTYEQYV. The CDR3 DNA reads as TGTGCCAGCAGCTTCTACAGGACCTACGAGCAGTACGTC.

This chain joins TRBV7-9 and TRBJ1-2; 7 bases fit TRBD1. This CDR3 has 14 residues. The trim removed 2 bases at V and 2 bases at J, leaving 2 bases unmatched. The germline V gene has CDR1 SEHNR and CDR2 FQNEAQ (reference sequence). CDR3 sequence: CASSLRTGNYGYTF. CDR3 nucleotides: TGTGCCAGCAGCTTACGGACAGGAAACTATGGCTACACCTTC.

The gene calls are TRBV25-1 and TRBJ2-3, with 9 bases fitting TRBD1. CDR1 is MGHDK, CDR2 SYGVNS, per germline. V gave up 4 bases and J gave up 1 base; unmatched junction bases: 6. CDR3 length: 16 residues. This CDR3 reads CASSGGTGRGTDTQYF. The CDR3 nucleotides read TGTGCCAGCAGTGGAGGGACAGGGCGGGGCACAGATACGCAGTATTTT. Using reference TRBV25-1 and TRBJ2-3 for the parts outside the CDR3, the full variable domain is EADIYQTPRYLVIGTGKKITLECSQTMGHDKMYWYQQDPGMELHLIHYSYGVNSTEKGDLSSESTVSRIRTEHFPLTLESARPSHTSQYLCASSGGTGRGTDTQYFGPGTRLTVL.

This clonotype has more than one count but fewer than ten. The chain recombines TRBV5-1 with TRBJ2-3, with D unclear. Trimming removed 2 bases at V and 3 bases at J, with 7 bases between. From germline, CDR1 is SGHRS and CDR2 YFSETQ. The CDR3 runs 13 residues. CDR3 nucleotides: TGCGCCAGCAGCTTCGGAGAGACAGATACGCAGTATTTT. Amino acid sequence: CASSFGETDTQYF. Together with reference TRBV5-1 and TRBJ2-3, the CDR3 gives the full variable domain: KAGVTQTPRYLIKTRGQQVTLSCSPISGHRSVSWYQQTPGQGLQFLFEYFSETQRNKGNFPGRFSGRQFSNSRSEMNVSTLELGDSALYLCASSFGETDTQYFGPGTRLTVL.

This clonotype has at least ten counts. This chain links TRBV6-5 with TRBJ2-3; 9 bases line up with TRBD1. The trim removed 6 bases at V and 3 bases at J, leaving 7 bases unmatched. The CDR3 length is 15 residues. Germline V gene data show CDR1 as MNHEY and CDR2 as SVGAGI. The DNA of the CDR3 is TGTGCCAGCAGATCGGACAGGGGTAGGACAGATACGCAGTATTTT. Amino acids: CASRSDRGRTDTQYF.

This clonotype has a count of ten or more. This CDR3 reads CASSLRLGGTPIQETQYF. The CDR3, as DNA: TGTGCCAGCAGCTTAAGGCTAGGGGGGACACCGATTCAAGAGACCCAGTACTTC. The chain has TRBV7-3 and TRBJ2-5, with D perhaps being TRBD1 or TRBD2 (6 bases each). The ends were cut back, 1 base at V and 2 bases at J, with 20 bases in the middle. CDR1 and CDR2 (germline): SGHTA, FQGTGA. CDR3 size: 18 residues.

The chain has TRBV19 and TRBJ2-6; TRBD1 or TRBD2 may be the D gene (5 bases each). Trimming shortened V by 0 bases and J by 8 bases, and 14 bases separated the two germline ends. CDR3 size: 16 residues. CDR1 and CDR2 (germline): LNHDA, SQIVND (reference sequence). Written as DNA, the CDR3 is TGTGCCAGTAGTATAGATCAGGGAGCTAGGACCAACGTCCTGACTTTC. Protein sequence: CASSIDQGARTNVLTF.

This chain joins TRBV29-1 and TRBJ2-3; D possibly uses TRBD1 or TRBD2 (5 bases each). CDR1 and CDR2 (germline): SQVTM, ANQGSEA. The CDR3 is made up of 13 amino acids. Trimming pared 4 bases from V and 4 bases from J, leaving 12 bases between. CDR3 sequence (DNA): TGCAGCGTTGTAGGGGACGGCGCAGATACGCAGTATTTT. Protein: CSVVGDGADTQYF.

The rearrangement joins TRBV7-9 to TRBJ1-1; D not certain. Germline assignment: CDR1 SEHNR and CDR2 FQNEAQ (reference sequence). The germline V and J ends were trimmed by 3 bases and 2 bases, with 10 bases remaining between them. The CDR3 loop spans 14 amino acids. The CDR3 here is CASSLDGINTEAFF. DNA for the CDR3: TGTGCCAGCAGCTTGGATGGGATAAACACTGAAGCTTTCTTT.

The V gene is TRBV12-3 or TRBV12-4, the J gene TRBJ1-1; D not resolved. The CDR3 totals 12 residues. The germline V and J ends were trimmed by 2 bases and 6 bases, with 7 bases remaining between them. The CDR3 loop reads CASSLWGAEAFF. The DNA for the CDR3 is TGTGCCAGCAGTTTATGGGGAGCTGAAGCTTTCTTT.

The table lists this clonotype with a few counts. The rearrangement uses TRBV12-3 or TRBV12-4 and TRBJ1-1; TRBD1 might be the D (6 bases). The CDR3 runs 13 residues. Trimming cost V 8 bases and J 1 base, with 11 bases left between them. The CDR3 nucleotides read TGTGCCAGCGAAGGGGGTCCGAACACTGAAGCTTTCTTT. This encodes CASEGGPNTEAFF.

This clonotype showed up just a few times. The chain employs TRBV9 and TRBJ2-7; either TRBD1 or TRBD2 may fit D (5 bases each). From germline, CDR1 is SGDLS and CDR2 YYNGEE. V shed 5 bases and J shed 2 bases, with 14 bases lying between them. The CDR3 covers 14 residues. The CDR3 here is CASRTGQLTYEQYF. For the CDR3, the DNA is TGTGCCAGCAGAACGGGGCAGTTAACCTACGAGCAGTACTTC.

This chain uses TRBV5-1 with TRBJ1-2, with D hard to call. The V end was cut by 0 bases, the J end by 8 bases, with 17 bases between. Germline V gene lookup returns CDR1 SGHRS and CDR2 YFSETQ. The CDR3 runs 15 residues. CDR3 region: CASSLGSPGPRGYTF. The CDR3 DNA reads TGCGCCAGCAGCTTGGGAAGTCCGGGCCCGAGGGGCTACACCTTC.